The rows below give T cell receptor beta chains drawn from one sample of a study of blood T cell repertoires in COVID-19. Measured with immunoSEQ multiplex PCR; TCRdb has only the in-frame clones, and not every one. This repertoire shows 80,000 to 100,000 clones, approximately 81% found once; its top ten account for around 4.5%. Sequenced: peripheral blood. Every receptor here comes from a man in his fifties or sixties with acute or convalescent COVID-19. CDR3s include the opening cysteine and the closing phenylalanine or tryptophan. The D gene is left open where the match is weak. Clone size appears in some rows only: once, few, many, or a class for an expanded clone.

TRBJ2-2 . . TRBV18 TGTGCCAGCTCACCCATACAAGAATACAACACCGGGGAGCTGTTTTTT CASSPIQEYNTGELFF
TRBJ2-7 . TRBD1 TRBV15 TGTGCCACCAGCAGAGCACTTCCGGGACAGGGACCCTACGAGCAGTACTTC CATSRALPGQGPYEQYF
TRBJ1-6 . . TRBV5-8 TGTGCCAGCAGCTTTGTGACAGCCCATTCACCCCTCCACTTT CASSFVTAHSPLHF
TRBJ2-4 . . TRBV10-3 TGTGCCATCAGTGCTTTGGGGGGAAAAAACATTCAGTACTTC CAISALGGKNIQYF
TRBJ2-5 . . TRBV5-1 TGCGCCAGCAGCTTGGTGCGTCGCAAAGAGGAGACCCAGTACTTC CASSLVRRKEETQYF
TRBJ1-1 once . TRBV3-1/TRBV3-2 TGTGCCAGCAGCGCGCGGAACACTGAAGCTTTCTTT CASSARNTEAFF
TRBJ2-2 few . TRBV7-9 TGTGCCAGCAGCTTAAGACAGGAGGACACCGGGGAGCTGTTTTTT CASSLRQEDTGELFF
TRBJ2-2 . TRBD1 TRBV4-2 TGTGCCAGCAGCCTCACTCGGGACAGGGTGACCGGGGAGCTGTTTTTT CASSLTRDRVTGELFF
TRBJ2-5 . . TRBV21-1 TGTGCCAGCAGCAAACAACAGGGGCTGGAAGAGACCCAGTACTTC CASSKQQGLEETQYF
TRBJ1-3 . . TRBV7-8 TGTGCCAGCAGCTTAGACAGGGGAAACACCATATATTTT CASSLDRGNTIYF
TRBJ1-2 . TRBD1 TRBV19 TGTGCCAGTAGTATGACTGGGACAGGGGGGCTAGGAGGCTACACCTTC CASSMTGTGGLGGYTF
TRBJ2-7 . . TRBV11-3 TGTGCCAGCAGCTTAGACGGGAGTTACGAGCAGTACTTC CASSLDGSYEQYF
TRBJ2-7 . TRBD1 TRBV6-5 TGTGCCAGCAGTCGGGCAGGGGGCTACCACGAGCAGTACTTC CASSRAGGYHEQYF
TRBJ1-1 few TRBD1 TRBV6-4 TGTGCCAGCAGCGCCCTCCCGGGACAGGGAGAAGCTTTCTTT CASSALPGQGEAFF
TRBJ2-6 . . TRBV19 TGTGCCAGTAGCCTCGACAGTTCCTCGCCAGGGGCCAACGTCCTGACTTTC CASSLDSSSPGANVLTF
TRBJ2-5 . . TRBV19 TGTGCCAGTACCATCGCCCTCAGGGTCGGGGAGACCCAGTACTTC CASTIALRVGETQYF
TRBJ2-3 . TRBD1 TRBV2 TGTGCCAGCAGAAGGACAGGGGGTGCAACAGATACGCAGTATTTT CASRRTGGATDTQYF
TRBJ1-2 . TRBD1 TRBV27 TGTGCCAGCAGACCGACAGGGAGCTATGGCTACACCTTC CASRPTGSYGYTF
TRBJ2-7 . TRBD2 TRBV5-5 TGTGCCAGCAGCTTGGCGACTAGCGGGTCGTTCCTTGGCGAGCAGTACTTC CASSLATSGSFLGEQYF
TRBJ1-1 . TRBD1 TRBV5-4 TGTGCCAGCAGCTTGGCCCAACAGGGGGTAGGTGGAGCTTTCTTT CASSLAQQGVGGAFF
TRBJ1-2 few TRBD1 TRBV3-1/TRBV3-2 TGTGCCAGCAGCCAAAGCAGGGGGCAGTACTATGGCTACACCTTC CASSQSRGQYYGYTF
TRBJ1-5 . . TRBV28 TGTGCCAGCCTAACCCAGGGTCTGGAAAAGCCCCAGCATTTT CASLTQGLEKPQHF
TRBJ1-5 once TRBD1 TRBV6-5 TGTGCCAGCAGCTCCACAGGGGGCTTCAATCAGCCCCAGCATTTT CASSSTGGFNQPQHF
TRBJ2-5 . TRBD2 TRBV6-5 TGTGCCAGCAGTAGTAGCGGGGGGCCTAAAGAGACCCAGTACTTC CASSSSGGPKETQYF
TRBJ1-1 . . TRBV29-1 TGCAGCGTTGAAAGTGGGCGCTTGAACACTGAAGCTTTCTTT CSVESGRLNTEAFF
TRBJ2-7 once . TRBV6-5 TGCGCTGTCTCTAGGGGTTCGCCCTACGAGCAGTACTTC CAVSRGSPYEQYF
TRBJ2-1 . . TRBV12-3/TRBV12-4 TGTGCCAGCAGTTTAGCGCTAAGGACTATGCAGTTCTTC CASSLALRTMQFF
TRBJ1-4 few . TRBV13 TGTGCCAGCAGCTTTCGGGTGGGTAATGAAAAACTGTTTTTT CASSFRVGNEKLFF
TRBJ1-5 . . TRBV19 TGTGCCAGCCGCTTTGAGGGTAGCAGGTCGAGACAGCCCCAGCATTTT CASRFEGSRSRQPQHF
TRBJ2-2 . TRBD1 TRBV14 TGTGCCAGCAGGGATACCGGGACAGGGACCACCGGGGAGCTGTTTTTT CASRDTGTGTTGELFF
TRBJ2-7 . . TRBV7-2 TGTGCCAGCAGCTTAGCCTTCGAGTACTACGAGCAGTACTTC CASSLAFEYYEQYF
TRBJ1-2 . TRBD1 TRBV4-1 TGCGCCAGCAGCCGATCCCAGGGACAGGGGGCGCGCGATGGCTACACCTTC CASSRSQGQGARDGYTF
TRBJ2-3 . TRBD2 TRBV5-1 TGCGCCAGCAGCGGGGGGACTAAGGGAGGCACAGATACGCAGTATTTT CASSGGTKGGTDTQYF
TRBJ1-1 once . TRBV2 TGTGCCAGCAGCAACCAAAAGGAGGACCTCTTT CASSNQKEDLF
TRBJ2-1 . . TRBV6-5 TGTGCCACCCGCTCGGGTCGGCACAATGAGCAGTTCTTC CATRSGRHNEQFF
TRBJ2-5 . . TRBV10-3 TGTGCCTCAAAAGGAGGTGAGGCTGGGACCCAGTACTTC CASKGGEAGTQYF
TRBJ2-2 . TRBD1 TRBV25-1 TGTGCCAGCTCACAGGGGTTCGGGGAGCTGTTTTTT CASSQGFGELFF
TRBJ1-4 . . TRBV3-1/TRBV3-2 TGTGCCAGCAGCCAAGATCTTCCCCGGGAACTGTTTTTT CASSQDLPRELFF
TRBJ1-5 . TRBD1 TRBV6-5 TGTGCCAGCAGTTACTCCGGGCCAGGGGGCATTCAGCCCCAGCATTTT CASSYSGPGGIQPQHF
TRBJ2-7 . . TRBV11-2 TGTGCCAGCAGCTTAGTTCTGTCCTACGAGCAGTACTTC CASSLVLSYEQYF
TRBJ2-2 . TRBD1 TRBV27 TGTGCCAGCAGGCCAACAGGGGGCGCGACCAACACCGGGGAGCTGTTTTTT CASRPTGGATNTGELFF
TRBJ2-3 . TRBD2 TRBV5-1 TGCGCCAGCAGCTTGGGCGGGAGAACAGATACGCAGTATTTT CASSLGGRTDTQYF
TRBJ2-5 . TRBD1 TRBV7-2 TGTGCCAGCAGCCGGGACAGGGGGGGAGAGACCCAGTACTTC CASSRDRGGETQYF
TRBJ2-7 . . TRBV27 TGTGCCAGCACCCCTCTAGCATCGGCAAATCCCTACGAGCAGTACTTC CASTPLASANPYEQYF
TRBJ1-1 . TRBD1 TRBV7-8 TGTGCCAGCAGCGGACGTTTTCGGACAGGGGGGCTCACTGAAGCTTTCTTT CASSGRFRTGGLTEAFF
TRBJ1-2 few . TRBV9 TGTGCCAGCGCGCACCCAGACAGTTTTAACTATGGCTACACCTTC CASAHPDSFNYGYTF
TRBJ2-1 . TRBD2 TRBV10-3 TGTGCCATCAGTCCCCCGGGAGGTTACAATGAGCAGTTCTTC CAISPPGGYNEQFF
TRBJ1-2 . . TRBV7-9 TGTGCCAGCAGGAGATCCAGGCAGGGCAGGGGACCCGATAACTATGGCTACACCTTC CASRRSRQGRGPDNYGYTF
TRBJ2-1 . . TRBV5-6 TGTGCCAGCAGCTTGTTTGGGGCGTCCTACAATGAGCAGTTCTTC CASSLFGASYNEQFF
TRBJ2-7 . TRBD1 TRBV12-3/TRBV12-4 TGTGCCAGCAGTTGGGACAGGGCCTACGAGCAGTACTTC CASSWDRAYEQYF
TRBJ2-3 . . TRBV5-4 TGTGCCAGCAGCGCTGAACAGGGCGTGTATACGCAGTATTTT CASSAEQGVYTQYF
TRBJ1-1 . . TRBV5-1 TGCGCCAGCAGCTTGGCTGGCAACACTGAAGCTTTCTTT CASSLAGNTEAFF
TRBJ1-5 . . TRBV7-9 TGTGCCAGCAGCACTAACAATCAGCCCCAGCATTTT CASSTNNQPQHF
TRBJ2-7 once . TRBV2 TGTGCCAGCAGTGATTTGGGGGCGCAAAGAGACGAGCAGTACTTC CASSDLGAQRDEQYF